A single sample gave rise to the 6 T cell receptor beta chains below, sequenced in a study of blood T cell repertoires in COVID-19. The protocol was immunoSEQ multiplex PCR, while the TCRdb copy is restricted to in-frame clones and leaves out a portion. The sample has 350,000 to 450,000 clones, 75% to 90% seen once. Sequencing input: PBMCs or T cells enriched from blood (not recorded which). The receptors shown here come from a man aged 25-45 years who had recovered from COVID-19.

The count of this clone is one. The chain is built from TRBV7-3 and TRBJ2-1; 8 positions match TRBD1. Per the germline V gene, CDR1 is SGHTA and CDR2 is FQGTGA. The CDR3 runs 16 residues. V dropped 1 base and J dropped 9; count of bases not matched to a gene: 11. CDR3 protein: CASSLRYGTGSSEQFF. As DNA, the CDR3 is TGTGCCAGCAGCTTAAGGTATGGGACAGGCTCCTCTGAGCAGTTCTTC.

V is TRBV28 and J is TRBJ2-7, with TRBD1 matching 7 bases. The germline CDR1 and CDR2 sequences are MDHEN and SYDVKM. The CDR3 is 15 amino acids. The V and J ends lost 6 bases and 2 bases, in that order; junction bases with no gene match: 10. CDR3 nucleotide sequence: TGTGCCAGCAGCCCATATCTGGACAGGACCTACGAGCAGTACTTC. Translated: CASSPYLDRTYEQYF.

J is TRBJ1-2 and V is TRBV19; D unclear. Germline loops: CDR1 LNHDA, CDR2 SQIVND (reference sequence). Trimming took 0 bases from V and 0 from J, leaving 5 bases between them. This CDR3 region has 14 residues. This CDR3 is CASSIDGANYGYTF. CDR3 nucleotide sequence: TGTGCCAGTAGTATAGATGGAGCTAACTATGGCTACACCTTC. The whole variable domain, remainder taken from reference TRBV19 and TRBJ1-2, is DGGITQSPKYLFRKEGQNVTLSCEQNLNHDAMYWYRQDPGQGLRLIYYSQIVNDFQKGDIAEGYSVSREKKESFPLTVTSAQKNPTAFYLCASSIDGANYGYTFGSGTRLTVV.

V and J are TRBV28 and TRBJ2-1, with D possibly TRBD2 on 5 matching bases. Germline V CDR1 and CDR2: MDHEN, SYDVKM. The V end was cut by 1 base, the J end by 3 bases, with 13 bases between. CDR3 length: 16 amino acids. The CDR3 loop is CASSLYSSGSYNEQFF. The CDR3, as DNA: TGTGCCAGCAGTTTATATTCGAGTGGGAGCTACAATGAGCAGTTCTTC. Combining the CDR3 with reference TRBV28 and TRBJ2-1 gives the whole variable domain DVKVTQSSRYLVKRTGEKVFLECVQDMDHENMFWYRQDPGLGLRLIYFSYDVKMKEKGDIPEGYSVSREKKERFSLILESASTNQTSMYLCASSLYSSGSYNEQFFGPGTRLTVL.

The chain links TRBV5-5 to TRBJ1-6; D gene uncertain. This CDR3 is 17 amino acids long. Per germline, CDR1 SGHKS and CDR2 YYEKEE (reference sequence). Trimming left V 4 bases short and J 0 bases short, with 14 bases between. The chain's CDR3 is CASSQDGQSSYNSPLHF. As DNA, the CDR3 is TGTGCCAGCAGCCAGGATGGGCAGAGCTCCTATAATTCACCCCTCCACTTT.

The rearrangement links TRBV9 to TRBJ2-2; 7 bases match TRBD2. J lost 4 bases, V lost 4 bases, and 13 bases had no gene match. This CDR3 has 17 amino acids. CDR1 SGDLS and CDR2 YYNGEE come from the germline V gene. The CDR3 DNA reads as TGTGCCAGCAGCATTAGACTGGGGGGAGGGAGCACCGGGGAGCTGTTTTTT. It translates to CASSIRLGGGSTGELFF.